This is a list of T cell receptor beta chains from one sample in a study of cytomegalovirus exposure and HLA in healthy donors. The repertoire was sequenced with immunoSEQ multiplex PCR; TCRdb's copy has only in-frame clones and lacks some. Of about 130,000 clones in the sample, about two thirds were seen once. What was sequenced was PBMCs. All receptors come from a woman in her fifties or sixties in good health and CMV-seropositive. Both conserved end residues are part of each CDR3.

v_call: TRBV5-1; j_call: TRBJ2-7; cdr3_aa: CASSSGTSSYEQYF
v_call: TRBV5-1; j_call: TRBJ1-1; cdr3_aa: CASSSGTAENTEAFF
v_call: TRBV6-1; j_call: TRBJ2-5; cdr3_aa: CASSVTGVQETQYF
v_call: TRBV29-1; j_call: TRBJ2-1; cdr3_aa: CSVPAGTSGKGSYNEQFF
v_call: TRBV6-1; j_call: TRBJ1-5; cdr3_aa: CASRISGDSNQPQHF
v_call: TRBV5-1; j_call: TRBJ1-4; cdr3_aa: CASSTNGQGAGEKLFF
v_call: TRBV19; j_call: TRBJ1-5; cdr3_aa: CASRNREDQPQHF
v_call: TRBV4-1; j_call: TRBJ2-7; cdr3_aa: CASSQAGLLSYEQYF
v_call: TRBV5-4; j_call: TRBJ1-2; cdr3_aa: CASSPLQGGGGYTF
v_call: TRBV19; j_call: TRBJ2-1; cdr3_aa: CASSRLAGGPWNEQFF
v_call: TRBV29-1; j_call: TRBJ1-1; cdr3_aa: CSVVRVLNTEAFF
v_call: TRBV4-2; j_call: TRBJ1-4; cdr3_aa: CASSLDSRNEKLFF
v_call: TRBV5-1; j_call: TRBJ2-5; cdr3_aa: CASSLGLDSETQYF
v_call: TRBV28; j_call: TRBJ2-7; cdr3_aa: CASRGGLGSEQYF
v_call: TRBV18; j_call: TRBJ2-1; cdr3_aa: CASSSLAGEGNEQFF
v_call: TRBV18; j_call: TRBJ2-1; cdr3_aa: CASSQLAALGNEQFF
v_call: TRBV29-1; j_call: TRBJ2-6; cdr3_aa: CSVEGTGSTGANVLTF
v_call: TRBV4-1; j_call: TRBJ2-4; cdr3_aa: CASSQLMDNKNIQYF
v_call: TRBV28; j_call: TRBJ1-2; cdr3_aa: CASSFGQGYGYTF
v_call: TRBV5-1; j_call: TRBJ2-5; cdr3_aa: CASSSGQGALETQYF
v_call: TRBV28; j_call: TRBJ1-2; cdr3_aa: CASSPGGALSRGYTF
v_call: TRBV28; j_call: TRBJ1-2; cdr3_aa: CASSFLLKGELGYTF
v_call: TRBV2; j_call: TRBJ2-7; cdr3_aa: CASRPGRGDYEQYF
v_call: TRBV4-1; j_call: TRBJ2-7; cdr3_aa: CASSSMGGEIYEQYF
v_call: TRBV28; j_call: TRBJ2-7; cdr3_aa: CASSLWDRGTTLSYEQYF
v_call: TRBV25-1; j_call: TRBJ1-1; cdr3_aa: CASSETSRNTEAFF
v_call: TRBV15; j_call: TRBJ2-1; cdr3_aa: CATSRGGISYNEQFF
v_call: TRBV5-4; j_call: TRBJ2-7; cdr3_aa: CASSLSGVGREQYF
v_call: TRBV28; j_call: TRBJ2-2; cdr3_aa: CASSPRDTGELFF
v_call: TRBV29-1; j_call: TRBJ1-2; cdr3_aa: CSVAQGIVDGYTF
v_call: TRBV9; j_call: TRBJ2-3; cdr3_aa: CASSSSGTQTTDTQYF
v_call: TRBV6-1; j_call: TRBJ2-7; cdr3_aa: CASSEAATGPYEQYF
v_call: TRBV7-6; j_call: TRBJ2-1; cdr3_aa: CASSLGLAGGYNEQFF
v_call: TRBV6-1; j_call: TRBJ2-7; cdr3_aa: CASSLLGLKAYEQYF
v_call: TRBV27; j_call: TRBJ2-7; cdr3_aa: CASTRLAGVYEQYF
v_call: TRBV6-5; j_call: TRBJ1-6; cdr3_aa: CASSYSAGQGNSPLHF
v_call: TRBV25-1; j_call: TRBJ1-2; cdr3_aa: CATGQNGYTF
v_call: TRBV5-4; j_call: TRBJ2-1; cdr3_aa: CASSLAAVSSYNEQFF
v_call: TRBV19; j_call: TRBJ2-2; cdr3_aa: CASRIGGSTGELFF
v_call: TRBV5-1; j_call: TRBJ2-1; cdr3_aa: CASRLAESSYNEQFF
v_call: TRBV5-1; j_call: TRBJ2-2; cdr3_aa: CASRSSGGITGELFF
v_call: TRBV5-1; j_call: TRBJ2-2; cdr3_aa: CASSLDRTYTGELFF
v_call: TRBV29-1; j_call: TRBJ1-2; cdr3_aa: CSVVWDSYGYTF
v_call: TRBV20-1; j_call: TRBJ1-2; cdr3_aa: CSARETGGYTF
v_call: TRBV6-1; j_call: TRBJ1-1; cdr3_aa: CASTKGGDWEAFF
v_call: TRBV30; j_call: TRBJ2-1; cdr3_aa: CAWTGTGGYNEQFF
v_call: TRBV6-1; j_call: TRBJ2-1; cdr3_aa: CASIIQGASYNEQFF
v_call: TRBV10-3; j_call: TRBJ2-3; cdr3_aa: CAISFSGKETQYF